Below, one TCR beta chain is given with its context. Study processing details: The assay estimated nucleated cells by amplifying reference gene primers. Libraries were prepared by immunoSEQ multiplex PCR; TCRdb keeps only in-frame clonotypes and omits some of them. That table gives V, J and clone size, and the DNA gave D and trimming. Altogether hundreds of thousands of clones are present, 70% to 90% being singletons, with the ten largest covering approximately 1.7%. The record originates from a study of blood T cell repertoires in COVID-19. Whole-study context: T cells, B-cell-depleted T cells, or PBMCs provided the cDNA or gDNA that served as material.

Participant age was about 18 to 89 years, and participants resided in about two dozen US areas. The study assigned cohorts using participant-reported clinical history. The V gene's germline CDR1 is SGHTA and CDR2 FQGNSA. V lost 0 bases to trimming and J lost 8 bases, with 11 bases between them. CDR3 length: 14 residues. Sequenced input: PBMCs or T cells enriched from blood (not recorded which). The chain combines TRBV7-2 with TRBJ2-1, with D perhaps matching TRBD1 (5 bases). This TCR was recovered from a woman between 45 and 65 years old who had recovered from COVID-19. CDR3 bases: TGTGCCAGCAGCTTAGCGACAGTAGGCGATGAGCAGTTCTTC. This encodes CASSLATVGDEQFF. The whole variable domain, remainder taken from reference TRBV7-2 and TRBJ2-1, is GAGVSQSPSNKVTEKGKDVELRCDPISGHTALYWYRQSLGQGLEFLIYFQGNSAPDKSGLPSDRFSAERTGGSVSTLTIQRTQQEDSAVYLCASSLATVGDEQFFGPGTRLTVL.